This record covers a single T cell receptor (beta chain). The clone's antigen remains unknown. Base quality data are lacking; no much larger clone is found one base away. The immunoSEQ Assay was used to sequence TCRbeta CDR3 regions. After extraction, genomic DNA underwent amplification by bias-controlled multiplex PCR, followed by high-throughput sequencing. Per the authors' processing: To quantify the absolute abundance of every unique TCRbeta CDR3 region, sequences were collapsed and filtered. Usable DNA was measured by amplifying reference genes present in all nucleated cells, and TCRbeta template counts were normalized to that usable DNA to estimate T cell fraction. Repertoire TCRs were annotated as SARS-CoV-2-specific by exact matching of V gene, CDR3 amino acid sequence and J gene to a known reactive TCR set. The reference SARS-CoV-2 TCR set came from MIRA and was filtered for enrichment in COVID-19-positive ImmuneCODE repertoires, removing public or cross-reactive TCRs. Using the MIRA antigens, annotated TCRs were further analysed by specific ORF or by position within an ORF. Breadth was defined as annotated unique rearrangements over total unique productive rearrangements; depth was the summed frequency of those rearrangements. Group comparisons of TCR breadth used two-sided Wilcoxon rank-sum tests. TCRdb limited this immuneACCESS table to in-frame rearrangements with V and J called. A share of clones is missing; checked studies link under half to unresolved V genes, and the rest is unexplained. V and J calls and clone size are as listed in that table; D and trimming were resolved from the DNA. Recorded for this sample are approximately 420,000 clones; over 75% of them occurred a single time. Jointly, the top ten make up less than 4.5% of the sample.

The intended sense of this specimen's treatment or condition label: some 19 received Ad26.COV2.S at low or high dose, single or two shots; about 5 received placebo; per-sample allocation not given. Repertoires of vaccine and placebo recipients were sequenced from samples collected on day 63 after the first injection. Between 29 July and 7 August 2020, Cohort 1b enrolled 20 to 30 adults aged 18-55 years at one site in Boston, USA. As a vaccine, Ad26.COV2.S was a replication-incompetent adenovirus type 26 vector that expressed a prefusion-stabilized SARS-CoV-2 spike protein derived from the original Wuhan strain. This entry belongs to a study of Ad26.COV2.S vaccination and SARS-CoV-2 variants (dated by TCRdb to the early 2020s). For the wider study: Donors in the vaccine arm were drawn from COV1001, a phase I-IIa trial of Ad26.COV2.S in healthy adults that was multicentre, randomized, double-blind and placebo-controlled. Ad26.COV2.S was given intramuscularly at 5x10^10 or 1x10^11 viral particles, as a single shot or as two shots 56 days apart. Sequencing of the TCRbeta repertoire served to evaluate the specificity and breadth of SARS-CoV-2-reactive T cell receptors following Ad26.COV2.S vaccination. A total of approximately 30 samples were included in the TCR-sequenced set, comprising approximately 20 Ad26.COV2.S vaccine recipients, 5 placebo recipients and 8 SARS-CoV-2 convalescent individuals. Trial participants were randomized into five groups of five: low-dose or high-dose Ad26.COV2.S given once or twice, or placebo on both occasions. Throughout the experiments and outcome assessment, investigators stayed blinded to trial group allocation.

Points the paper makes about the study in general: Vaccine and placebo recipients had similar non-spike TCR breadth, a finding consistent with the vaccine containing only spike. The study was not powered for comparison of responses between vaccine doses or regimens. After vaccination, substantial breadth of spike-specific CD8+ and CD4+ T cell responses was reported. The authors noted that total T cell responses may have been underestimated by the TCR breadth and depth analyses. Higher spike-specific TCR breadth was observed in Ad26.COV2.S recipients than in placebo recipients (P = 0.0014).

This sample comprised peripheral blood, obtained in a trial of Ad26.COV2.S vaccine versus placebo. The receptor was isolated from a person between 18 and 60 years old who received the Ad26.COV2.S COVID-19 vaccine or a placebo.

The CDR3 reads as follows: CASSPPISSAGNTIYF. The sequence in DNA is TGTGCCAGCAGCCCTCCCATTTCTTCCGCTGGAAACACCATATATTTT. This sequence uses TRBV7-2 and TRBJ1-3; the D gene identity is not certain. The germline V gene gives CDR1 as SGHTA and CDR2 as FQGNSA. At the junction V is shortened by 5 bases and J by 2 bases, with 16 bases in between. From cysteine to phenylalanine, the CDR3 is 16 amino acids long. Only CDR3 DNA remains: 48 bases, in frame from the first base.